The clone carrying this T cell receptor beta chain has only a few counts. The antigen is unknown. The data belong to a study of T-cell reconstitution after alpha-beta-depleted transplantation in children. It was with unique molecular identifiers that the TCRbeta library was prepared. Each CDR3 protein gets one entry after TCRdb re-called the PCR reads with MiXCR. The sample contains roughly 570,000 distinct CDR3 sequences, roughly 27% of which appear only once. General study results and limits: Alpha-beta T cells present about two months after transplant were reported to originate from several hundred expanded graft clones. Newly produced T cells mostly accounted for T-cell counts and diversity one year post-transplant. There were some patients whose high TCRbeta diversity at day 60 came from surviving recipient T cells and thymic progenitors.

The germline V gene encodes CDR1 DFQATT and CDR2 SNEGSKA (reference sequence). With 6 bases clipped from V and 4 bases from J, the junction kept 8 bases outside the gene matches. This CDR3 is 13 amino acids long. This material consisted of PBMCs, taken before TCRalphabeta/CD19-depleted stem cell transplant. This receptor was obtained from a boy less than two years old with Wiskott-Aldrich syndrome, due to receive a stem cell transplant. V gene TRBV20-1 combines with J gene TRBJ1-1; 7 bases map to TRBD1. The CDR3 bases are TGCAGTGCGGGAAGACAGGGAAGCACTGAAGCTTTCTTT. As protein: CSAGRQGSTEAFF.